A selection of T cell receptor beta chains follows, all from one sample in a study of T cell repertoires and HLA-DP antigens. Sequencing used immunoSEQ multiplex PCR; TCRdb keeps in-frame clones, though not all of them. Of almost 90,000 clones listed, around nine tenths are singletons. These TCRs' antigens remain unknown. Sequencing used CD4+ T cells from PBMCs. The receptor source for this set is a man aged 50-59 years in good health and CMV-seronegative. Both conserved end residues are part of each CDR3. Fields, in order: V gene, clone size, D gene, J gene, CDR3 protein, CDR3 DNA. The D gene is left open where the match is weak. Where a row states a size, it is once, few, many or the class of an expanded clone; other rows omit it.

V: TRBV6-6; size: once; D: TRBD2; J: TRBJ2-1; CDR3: CASSPLREGVDEQFF; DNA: TGTGCCAGCAGCCCCCTCCGGGAGGGCGTTGATGAGCAGTTCTTC
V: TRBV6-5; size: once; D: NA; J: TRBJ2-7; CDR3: CASSRGPGYEQYF; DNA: TGTGCCAGCAGCCGAGGGCCAGGTTACGAGCAGTACTTC
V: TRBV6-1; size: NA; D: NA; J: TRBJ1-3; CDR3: CASSDWGGPSGNTIYF; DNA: TGTGCCAGCAGTGATTGGGGCGGACCCTCTGGAAACACCATATATTTT
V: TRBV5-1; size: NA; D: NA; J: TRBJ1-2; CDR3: CASSLEGNYGYTF; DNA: TGCGCCAGCAGCTTAGAGGGGAACTATGGCTACACCTTC
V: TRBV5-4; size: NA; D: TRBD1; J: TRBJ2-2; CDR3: CASSPTPGQGNTGELFF; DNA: TGTGCCAGCAGCCCTACTCCGGGACAGGGGAACACCGGGGAGCTGTTTTTT
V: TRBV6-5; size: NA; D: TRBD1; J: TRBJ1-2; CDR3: CASSQDRGGNYGYTF; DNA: TGTGCCAGCAGTCAGGACAGGGGCGGTAACTATGGCTACACCTTC
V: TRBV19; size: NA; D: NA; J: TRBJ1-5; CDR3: CASSITPQGNQPQHF; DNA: TGTGCCAGTAGTATTACCCCACAGGGAAATCAGCCCCAGCATTTT
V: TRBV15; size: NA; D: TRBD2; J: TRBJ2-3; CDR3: CAIQRGGTSDTQYF; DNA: TGTGCCATCCAAAGGGGAGGGACGAGCGATACGCAGTATTTT
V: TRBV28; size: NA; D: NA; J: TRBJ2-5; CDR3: CASSFGNTGQETQYF; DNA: TGTGCCAGCAGTTTCGGTAATACGGGCCAAGAGACCCAGTACTTC
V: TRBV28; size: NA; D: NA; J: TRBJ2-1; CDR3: CATSGALGQHYNEQFF; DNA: TGTGCCACCTCGGGGGCTCTGGGACAACACTACAATGAGCAGTTCTTC
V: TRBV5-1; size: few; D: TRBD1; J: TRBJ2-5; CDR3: CASSTGRDRGKTQETQYF; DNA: TGCGCCAGCAGCACGGGTAGGGACAGGGGGAAAACCCAAGAGACCCAGTACTTC
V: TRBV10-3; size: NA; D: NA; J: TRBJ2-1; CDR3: CAISESLGRVSNEQFF; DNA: TGTGCCATCAGTGAGTCATTGGGAAGGGTTAGCAATGAGCAGTTCTTC
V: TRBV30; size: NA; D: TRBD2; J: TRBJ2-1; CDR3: CAWSAFGTSGGNEQFF; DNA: TGTGCCTGGAGTGCCTTCGGGACTAGCGGGGGCAATGAGCAGTTCTTC
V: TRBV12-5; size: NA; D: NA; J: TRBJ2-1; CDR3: CASGIGGREQFF; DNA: TGTGCTAGTGGTATCGGAGGGCGGGAGCAGTTCTTC
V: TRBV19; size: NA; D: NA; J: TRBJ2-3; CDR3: CASSIMGASTDTQYF; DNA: TGTGCCAGTAGTATTATGGGGGCGAGCACAGATACGCAGTATTTT
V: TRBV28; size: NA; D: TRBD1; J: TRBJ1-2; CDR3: CASSLPSTGLDGYTF; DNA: TGTGCCAGCAGTTTACCCTCGACAGGGTTGGATGGCTACACCTTC
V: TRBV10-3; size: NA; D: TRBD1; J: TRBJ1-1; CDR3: CATGQGAQTEAFF; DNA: TGTGCCACGGGACAGGGGGCGCAGACTGAAGCTTTCTTT
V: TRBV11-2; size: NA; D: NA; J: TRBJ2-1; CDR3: CASSFSSASGSYNEQFF; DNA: TGTGCCAGCAGCTTTAGTTCCGCGTCGGGATCCTACAATGAGCAGTTCTTC
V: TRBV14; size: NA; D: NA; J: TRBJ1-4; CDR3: CASSQVRRHSPNEKLFF; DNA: TGTGCCAGCAGCCAAGTTCGAAGGCATTCCCCTAATGAAAAACTGTTTTTT
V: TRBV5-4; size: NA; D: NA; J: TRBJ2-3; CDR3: CASSSPDADTQYF; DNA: TGTGCCAGCAGCTCTCCAGACGCAGATACGCAGTATTTT
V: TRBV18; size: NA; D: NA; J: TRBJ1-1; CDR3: CASSLPNTEAFF; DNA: TGTGCCAGCTCTCTTCCGAACACTGAAGCTTTCTTT
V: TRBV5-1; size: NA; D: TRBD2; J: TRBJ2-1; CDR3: CASRSTTSGRGDEQFF; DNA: TGCGCCAGCCGCTCAACGACTAGCGGGAGGGGGGATGAGCAGTTCTTC
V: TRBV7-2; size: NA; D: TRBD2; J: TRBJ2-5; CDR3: CASGLAGAFGTQYF; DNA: TGTGCCAGCGGACTAGCGGGAGCATTCGGGACCCAGTACTTC
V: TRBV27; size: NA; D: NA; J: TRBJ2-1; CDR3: CASSSNPRGTEQFF; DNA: TGTGCCAGCAGTTCCAACCCGCGAGGGACTGAGCAGTTCTTC
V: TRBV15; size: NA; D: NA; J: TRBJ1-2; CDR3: CATGPDGYTF; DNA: TGTGCCACCGGGCCCGATGGCTACACCTTC
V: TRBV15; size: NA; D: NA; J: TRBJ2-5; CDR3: CATSRDLETQYF; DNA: TGTGCCACCAGCAGAGATCTGGAGACCCAGTACTTC
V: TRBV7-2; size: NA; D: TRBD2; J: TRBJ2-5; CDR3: CASSPTSGGVETQYF; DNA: TGTGCCAGCAGCCCGACTAGCGGGGGGGTAGAGACCCAGTACTTC
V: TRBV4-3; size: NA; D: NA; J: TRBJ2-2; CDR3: CASSQELVRPAGELFF; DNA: TGCGCCAGCAGCCAAGAACTAGTAAGGCCCGCCGGGGAGCTGTTTTTT
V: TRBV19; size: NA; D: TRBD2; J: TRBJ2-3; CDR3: CASSISGAGADTQYF; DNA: TGTGCCAGTAGTATTAGCGGGGCGGGCGCAGATACGCAGTATTTT
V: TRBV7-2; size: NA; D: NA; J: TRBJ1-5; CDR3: CASSLARDKYQPQHF; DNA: TGTGCCAGCAGCTTAGCGCGGGACAAATATCAGCCCCAGCATTTT
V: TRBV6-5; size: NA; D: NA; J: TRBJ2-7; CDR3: CASRFRDTTYEQYF; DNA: TGTGCCAGCAGGTTCCGGGACACAACCTACGAGCAGTACTTC
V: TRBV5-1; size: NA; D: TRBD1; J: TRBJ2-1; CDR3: CASSRRGQGATSGTGEQFF; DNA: TGCGCCAGCAGCCGCAGGGGACAGGGGGCAACTAGCGGGACGGGTGAGCAGTTCTTC
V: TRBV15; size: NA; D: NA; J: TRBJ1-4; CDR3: CATSRDLVAVNEKLFF; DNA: TGTGCCACCAGCAGAGATCTGGTTGCGGTTAATGAAAAACTGTTTTTT
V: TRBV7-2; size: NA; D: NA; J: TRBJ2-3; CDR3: CASSTRTAGIDTQYF; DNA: TGTGCCAGCAGCACCCGGACCGCGGGGATAGATACGCAGTATTTT
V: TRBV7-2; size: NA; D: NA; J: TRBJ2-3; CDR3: CASSPDYLSTDTQYF; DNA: TGTGCCAGCAGCCCCGACTATCTCAGCACAGATACGCAGTATTTT
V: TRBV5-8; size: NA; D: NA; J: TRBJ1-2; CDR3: CASSGEGTTNYGYTF; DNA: TGTGCCAGCAGTGGAGAGGGGACAACTAACTATGGCTACACCTTC
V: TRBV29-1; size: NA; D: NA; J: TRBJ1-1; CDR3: CSVRSGVGLNTEAFF; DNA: TGCAGCGTTCGTTCAGGGGTCGGTCTGAACACTGAAGCTTTCTTT
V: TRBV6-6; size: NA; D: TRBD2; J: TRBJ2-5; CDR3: CASTPKGREGQETQYF; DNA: TGTGCCAGCACCCCCAAGGGGCGGGAGGGCCAAGAGACCCAGTACTTC
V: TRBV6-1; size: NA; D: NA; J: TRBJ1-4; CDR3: CASSENRGPRDGEKLFF; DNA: TGTGCCAGCAGTGAAAACCGGGGCCCGAGAGACGGGGAAAAACTGTTTTTT
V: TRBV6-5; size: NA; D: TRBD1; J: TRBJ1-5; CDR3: CASSLDRGGNQPQHF; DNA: TGTGCCAGCAGCCTGGACAGGGGAGGCAATCAGCCCCAGCATTTT
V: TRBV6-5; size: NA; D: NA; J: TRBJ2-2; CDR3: CASRGELFF; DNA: TGTGCCAGCAGGGGGGAGCTGTTTTTT
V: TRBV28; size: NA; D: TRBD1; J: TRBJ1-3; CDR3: CASRAIDRVGNTIYF; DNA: TGTGCCAGCAGAGCTATCGACAGGGTTGGAAACACCATATATTTT
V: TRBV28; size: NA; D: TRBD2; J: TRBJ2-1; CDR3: CASSNGEGPHSYNEQFF; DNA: TGTGCCAGCAGTAACGGGGAGGGACCTCACTCCTACAATGAGCAGTTCTTC
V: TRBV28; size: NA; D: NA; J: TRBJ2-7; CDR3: CASSFPRDHSYEQYF; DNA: TGTGCCAGCAGTTTCCCGCGGGACCACTCCTACGAGCAGTACTTC
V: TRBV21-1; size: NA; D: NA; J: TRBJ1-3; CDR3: CASSKGNQARSGNTIYF; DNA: TGTGCCAGCAGCAAAGGGAACCAGGCAAGATCTGGAAACACCATATATTTT
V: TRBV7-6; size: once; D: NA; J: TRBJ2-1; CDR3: CASSTRPRNEQFF; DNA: TGTGCCAGCAGCACCCGCCCTAGAAATGAGCAGTTCTTC
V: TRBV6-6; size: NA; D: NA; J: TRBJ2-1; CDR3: CASSYFVGSYNEQFF; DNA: TGTGCCAGCAGTTACTTTGTGGGCTCCTACAATGAGCAGTTCTTC
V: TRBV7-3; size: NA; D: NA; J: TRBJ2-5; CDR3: CASSQSGALQETQYF; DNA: TGTGCCAGCAGCCAGTCAGGAGCCCTACAAGAGACCCAGTACTTC
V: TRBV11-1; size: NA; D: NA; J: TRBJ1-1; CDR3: CASSAYLKKNTEAFF; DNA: TGTGCCAGCAGCGCGTACCTCAAGAAGAACACTGAAGCTTTCTTT
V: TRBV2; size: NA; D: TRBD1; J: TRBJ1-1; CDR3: CASTMLRTGGLGTEAFF; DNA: TGTGCCAGCACCATGTTACGGACAGGGGGCTTGGGGACTGAAGCTTTCTTT